This T cell receptor beta chain was sequenced in a study of yellow fever vaccine responses in identical twins. Study-wide results and caveats: Twins' T cell vaccine responses reportedly looked partly convergent, partly personalized.

MiXCR was run by TCRdb on the RT-PCR reads, yielding one entry per CDR3 protein. This sample has a few thousand distinct CDR3 sequences, with 65% to 90% found just once. This clonotype was counted only a few times. Its target is unknown. Germline V CDR1 and CDR2: SGHAT, FQDESV (reference sequence). The CDR3 consists of 14 residues. Deletions cut 1 base from V and 4 bases from J, with 10 bases between. This clonotype was sampled from a woman between 18 and 29 years old who received the yellow fever vaccine. The chain couples TRBV11-1 to TRBJ1-2, with a tentative D call TRBD1 (6 bases). The sample in question was T cells from blood (PBMCs), unsorted or a sorted subset (not recorded which), obtained before or after yellow fever vaccination (not recorded which). The DNA of the CDR3 is TGTGCCAGCAGCTTAGTGGCAGGGGCCTATGGCTACACCTTC. Translation gives CASSLVAGAYGYTF.